This TCR beta chain was captured in a study of cytomegalovirus exposure and HLA in healthy donors. The PCR employed 60 Vbeta primers together with 13 Jbeta primers. Sequencing was performed with immunoSEQ multiplex PCR; in TCRdb, only in-frame clones are kept and a portion is missing. The profile shows 90,000 to 95,000 clones, around 80% of them singletons. Study findings and constraints: One later analysis reportedly identified an Asian-associated ancestry cluster that showed fewer N-insertions than the roughly 620-donor mean. The authors enumerated roughly 180 TCR beta chains as linked to cytomegalovirus. A missense variant in DCLRE1C was later tied to TCR beta V- and J-gene trimming. Researchers reported that a few CMV-associated chains were confirmed in vitro as CMV antigen-specific.

With respect to this clone: The antigen is not known.

Per the germline V gene, CDR1 is SGHDT and CDR2 is YYEEEE. This CDR3 comprises 18 residues. The V end was cut by 2 bases, the J end by 0 bases, with 18 bases between. This chain links TRBV5-6 with TRBJ1-3; D gene uncertain. This TCR derives from a man aged 18 to 30 in good health and CMV-seronegative. Sequencing was performed on PBMCs. The CDR3, as DNA: TGTGCCAGCAGCTTCGCTCCACAAATCCGAAGCTCTGGAAACACCATATATTTT. It specifies CASSFAPQIRSSGNTIYF.